The clone carrying this T cell receptor (beta chain) was recorded once. The source of the sample is a study of cytomegalovirus exposure and HLA in healthy donors. PCR employed 60 Vbeta and 13 Jbeta primers. TCRdb keeps only in-frame clones here, not all; method: immunoSEQ multiplex PCR. The sample includes about 200,000 clones, approximately 86% of them seen just once. Between the trimmed V and J ends, which lost 2 bases and 8 bases, there was a span of 13 bases. Germline CDR1 is MNHNY and CDR2 is SVGAGI (reference sequence). CDR3 length: 14 amino acids. The chain recombines TRBV6-6 with TRBJ1-3, with a possible D match to TRBD1 (5 bases). The material sequenced was PBMCs. The sequence was collected from a woman aged 18-30 years in good health and CMV-seronegative. The CDR3 is CASSYTGAGDTIYF. The CDR3 nucleotides are TGTGCCAGCAGTTACACTGGGGCCGGCGACACCATATATTTT.